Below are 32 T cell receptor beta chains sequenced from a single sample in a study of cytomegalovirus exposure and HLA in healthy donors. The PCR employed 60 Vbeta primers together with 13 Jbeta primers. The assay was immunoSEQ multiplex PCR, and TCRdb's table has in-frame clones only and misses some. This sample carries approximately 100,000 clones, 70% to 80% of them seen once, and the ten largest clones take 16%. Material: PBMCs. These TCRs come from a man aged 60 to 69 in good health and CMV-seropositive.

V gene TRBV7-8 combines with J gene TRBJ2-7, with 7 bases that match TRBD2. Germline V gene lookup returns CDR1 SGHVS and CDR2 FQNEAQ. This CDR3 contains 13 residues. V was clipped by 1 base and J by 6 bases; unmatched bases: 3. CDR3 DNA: TGTGCCAGCAGCTTAGATCCGGGGGGCGAGCAGTACTTC. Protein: CASSLDPGGEQYF.

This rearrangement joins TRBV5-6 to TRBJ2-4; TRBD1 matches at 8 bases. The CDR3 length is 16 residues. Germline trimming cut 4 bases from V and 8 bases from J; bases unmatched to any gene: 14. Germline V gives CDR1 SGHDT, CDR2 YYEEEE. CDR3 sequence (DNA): TGTGCCAGCAGCCGGAGGGCGACAGGGGCGAGGGACATTCAGTACTTC. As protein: CASSRRATGARDIQYF.

CDR3: CASSLAGGHSEQFF. In DNA form, the CDR3 reads TGTGCCAGCAGTTTAGCGGGGGGCCACAGTGAGCAGTTCTTC. The chain uses TRBV28 and TRBJ2-1; the match to TRBD2 covers 8 bases. Trimming cost V 2 bases and J 9 bases; bases outside gene matches: 6. Germline V gene lookup returns CDR1 MDHEN and CDR2 SYDVKM. CDR3 length: 14 amino acids.

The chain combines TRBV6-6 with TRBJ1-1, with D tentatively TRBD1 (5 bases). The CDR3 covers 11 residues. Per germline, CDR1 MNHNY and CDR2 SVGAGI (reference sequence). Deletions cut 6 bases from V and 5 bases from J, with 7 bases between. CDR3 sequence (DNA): TGTGCCAGCAGGGGGGGGACTGAAGCTTTCTTT. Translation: CASRGGTEAFF.

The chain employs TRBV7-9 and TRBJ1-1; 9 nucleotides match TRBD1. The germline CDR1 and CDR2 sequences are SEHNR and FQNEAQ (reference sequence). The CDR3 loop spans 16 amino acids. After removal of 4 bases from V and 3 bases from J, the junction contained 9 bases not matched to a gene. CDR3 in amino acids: CASSSTSTGGYTEAFF. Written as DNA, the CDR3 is TGTGCCAGCAGCTCCACATCTACAGGGGGCTACACTGAAGCTTTCTTT.

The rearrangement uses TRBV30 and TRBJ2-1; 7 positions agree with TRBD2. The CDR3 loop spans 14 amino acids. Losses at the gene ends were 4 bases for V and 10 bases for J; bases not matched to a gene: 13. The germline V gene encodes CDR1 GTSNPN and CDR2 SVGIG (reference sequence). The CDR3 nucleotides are TGTGCCTGGACCAGGGTAGTACCAGCGGGAGAGCAGTTCTTC. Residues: CAWTRVVPAGEQFF.

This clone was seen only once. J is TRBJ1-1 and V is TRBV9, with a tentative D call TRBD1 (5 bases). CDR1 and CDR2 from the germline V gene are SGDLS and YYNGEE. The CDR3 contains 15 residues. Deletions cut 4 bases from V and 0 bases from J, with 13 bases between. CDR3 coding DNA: TGTGCCAGCAGCAAAGGGGTCCGCATGAACACTGAAGCTTTCTTT. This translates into CASSKGVRMNTEAFF. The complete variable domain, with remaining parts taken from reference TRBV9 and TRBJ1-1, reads DSGVTQTPKHLITATGQRVTLRCSPRSGDLSVYWYQQSLDQGLQFLIQYYNGEERAKGNILERFSAQQFPDLHSELNLSSLELGDSALYFCASSKGVRMNTEAFFGQGTRLTVV.

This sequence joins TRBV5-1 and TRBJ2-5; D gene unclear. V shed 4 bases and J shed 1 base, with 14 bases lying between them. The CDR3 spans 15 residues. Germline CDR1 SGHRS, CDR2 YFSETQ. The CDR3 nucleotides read TGCGCCAGCAGCCTCCACCCACTCTCCCAAGAGACCCAGTACTTC. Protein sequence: CASSLHPLSQETQYF. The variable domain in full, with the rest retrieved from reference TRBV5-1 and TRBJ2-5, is KAGVTQTPRYLIKTRGQQVTLSCSPISGHRSVSWYQQTPGQGLQFLFEYFSETQRNKGNFPGRFSGRQFSNSRSEMNVSTLELGDSALYLCASSLHPLSQETQYFGPGTRLLVL.

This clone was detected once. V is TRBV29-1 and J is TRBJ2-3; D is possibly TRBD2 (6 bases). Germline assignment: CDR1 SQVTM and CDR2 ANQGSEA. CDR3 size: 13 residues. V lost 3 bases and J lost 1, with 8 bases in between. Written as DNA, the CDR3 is TGCAGCGTTGATACGGGGGGCACAGATACGCAGTATTTT. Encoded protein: CSVDTGGTDTQYF.

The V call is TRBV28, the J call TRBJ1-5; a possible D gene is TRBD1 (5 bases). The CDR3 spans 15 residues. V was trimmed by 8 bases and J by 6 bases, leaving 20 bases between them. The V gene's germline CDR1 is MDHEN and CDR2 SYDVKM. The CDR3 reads CASGGLGAGGQPQHF. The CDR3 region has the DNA TGTGCCAGCGGAGGGTTAGGGGCGGGCGGTCAGCCCCAGCATTTT.

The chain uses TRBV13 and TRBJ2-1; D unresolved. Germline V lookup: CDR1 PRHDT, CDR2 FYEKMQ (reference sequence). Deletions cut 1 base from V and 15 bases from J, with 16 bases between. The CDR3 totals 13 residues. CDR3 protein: CASSLVRGFPLFF. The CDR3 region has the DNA TGTGCCAGCAGCTTAGTTCGCGGATTCCCTCTGTTCTTC.

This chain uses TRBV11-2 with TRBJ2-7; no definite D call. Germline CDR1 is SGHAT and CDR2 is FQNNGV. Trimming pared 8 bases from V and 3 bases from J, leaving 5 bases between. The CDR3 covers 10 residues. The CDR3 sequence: CASEDYEQYF. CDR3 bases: TGTGCCAGCGAGGACTACGAGCAGTACTTC. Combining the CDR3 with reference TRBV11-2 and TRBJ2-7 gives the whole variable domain EAGVAQSPRYKIIEKRQSVAFWCNPISGHATLYWYQQILGQGPKLLIQFQNNGVVDDSQLPKDRFSAERLKGVDSTLKIQPAKLEDSAVYLCASEDYEQYFGPGTRLTVT.

CDR3 protein: CASSWGDSLQYF. DNA of the CDR3: TGTGCCAGCAGCTGGGGGGACAGTTTACAGTATTTT. The V call is TRBV2, the J call TRBJ2-3; possible D gene TRBD1, 7 bases. The V end was cut by 6 bases, the J end by 12 bases, with 16 bases between. The germline V gene has CDR1 SNHLY and CDR2 FYNNEI. The length of the CDR3 is 12 residues.

The CDR3 region has the DNA TGTGCCTGGGGGGGCAAAGGGACAGGGTCTGATGGCTACACCTTC. Its translation is CAWGGKGTGSDGYTF. The chain joins TRBV30 to TRBJ1-2; 9 nucleotides line up with TRBD1. This CDR3 spans 15 amino acids. The ends lost 5 bases at V and 6 bases at J; junction bases unmatched: 13. In germline, CDR1 is GTSNPN, CDR2 SVGIG (reference sequence).

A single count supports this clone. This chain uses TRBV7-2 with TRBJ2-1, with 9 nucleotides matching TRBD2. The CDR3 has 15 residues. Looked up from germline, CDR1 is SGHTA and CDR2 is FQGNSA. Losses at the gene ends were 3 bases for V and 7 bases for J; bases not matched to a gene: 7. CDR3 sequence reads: CASSFPGLARNEQFF. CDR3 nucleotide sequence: TGTGCCAGCAGCTTCCCGGGACTAGCCCGGAATGAGCAGTTCTTC.

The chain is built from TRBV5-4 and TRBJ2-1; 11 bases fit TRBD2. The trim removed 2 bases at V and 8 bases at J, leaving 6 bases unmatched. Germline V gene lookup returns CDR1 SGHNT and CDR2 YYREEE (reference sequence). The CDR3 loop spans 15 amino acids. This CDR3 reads CASSLSSGGPDEQFF. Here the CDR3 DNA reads TGTGCCAGCAGCTTATCTAGCGGGGGGCCCGATGAGCAGTTCTTC.

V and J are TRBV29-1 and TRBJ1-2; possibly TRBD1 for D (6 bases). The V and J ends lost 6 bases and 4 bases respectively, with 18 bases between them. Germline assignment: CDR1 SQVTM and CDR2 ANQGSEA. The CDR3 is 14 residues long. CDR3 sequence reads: CSVWGGGPLYGYTF. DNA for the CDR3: TGCAGCGTCTGGGGAGGGGGTCCCCTCTATGGCTACACCTTC. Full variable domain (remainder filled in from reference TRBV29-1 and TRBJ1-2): SAVISQKPSRDICQRGTSLTIQCQVDSQVTMMFWYRQQPGQSLTLIATANQGSEATYESGFVIDKFPISRPNLTFSTLTVSNMSPEDSSIYLCSVWGGGPLYGYTFGSGTRLTVV.

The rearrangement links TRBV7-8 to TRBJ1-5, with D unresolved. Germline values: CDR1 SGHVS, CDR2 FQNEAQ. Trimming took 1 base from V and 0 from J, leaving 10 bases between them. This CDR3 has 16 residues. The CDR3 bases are TGTGCCAGCAGCTTAGTACCCGGAGATAGCAATCAGCCCCAGCATTTT. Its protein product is CASSLVPGDSNQPQHF.

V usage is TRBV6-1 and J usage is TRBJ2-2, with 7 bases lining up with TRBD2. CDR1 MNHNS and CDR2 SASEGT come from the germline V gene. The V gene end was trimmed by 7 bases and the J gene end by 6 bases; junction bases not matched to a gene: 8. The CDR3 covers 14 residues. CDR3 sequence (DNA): TGTGCCAGCACCGGAGGGGCGGGGGCCGGGGAGCTGTTTTTT. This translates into CASTGGAGAGELFF.

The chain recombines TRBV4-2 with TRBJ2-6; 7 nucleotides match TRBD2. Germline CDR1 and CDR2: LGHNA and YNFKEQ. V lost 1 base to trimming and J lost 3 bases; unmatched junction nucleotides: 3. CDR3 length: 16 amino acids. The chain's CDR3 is CASSQVGGVGANVLTF. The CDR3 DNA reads TGTGCCAGCAGCCAAGTTGGGGGGGTTGGGGCCAACGTCCTGACTTTC.

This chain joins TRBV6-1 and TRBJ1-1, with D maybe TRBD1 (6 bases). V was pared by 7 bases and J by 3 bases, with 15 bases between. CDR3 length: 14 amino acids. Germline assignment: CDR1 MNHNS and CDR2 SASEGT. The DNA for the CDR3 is TGTGCCAGCACGGGGACGGGGGGCTACACTGAAGCTTTCTTT. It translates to CASTGTGGYTEAFF.

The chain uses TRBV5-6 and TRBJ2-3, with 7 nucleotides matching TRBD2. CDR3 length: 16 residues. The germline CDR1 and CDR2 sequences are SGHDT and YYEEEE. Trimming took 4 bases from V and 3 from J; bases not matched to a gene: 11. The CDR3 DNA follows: TGTGCCAGCAGCACCTCTGTCGGGGGGAGTACAGATACGCAGTATTTT. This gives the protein CASSTSVGGSTDTQYF.

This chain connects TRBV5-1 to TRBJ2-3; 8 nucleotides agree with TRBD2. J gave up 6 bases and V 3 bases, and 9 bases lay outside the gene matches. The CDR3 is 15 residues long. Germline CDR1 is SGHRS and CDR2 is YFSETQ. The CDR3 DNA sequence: TGCGCCAGCAGCTCTCTCGGGGGGGCCTTCGATACGCAGTATTTT. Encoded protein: CASSSLGGAFDTQYF.

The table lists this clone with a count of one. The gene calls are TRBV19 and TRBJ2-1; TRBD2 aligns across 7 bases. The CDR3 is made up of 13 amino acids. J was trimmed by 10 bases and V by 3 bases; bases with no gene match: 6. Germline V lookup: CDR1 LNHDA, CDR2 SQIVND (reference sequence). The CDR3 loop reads CASSMGRGEEQFF. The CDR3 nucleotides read TGTGCCAGTAGTATGGGGAGGGGAGAGGAGCAGTTCTTC.

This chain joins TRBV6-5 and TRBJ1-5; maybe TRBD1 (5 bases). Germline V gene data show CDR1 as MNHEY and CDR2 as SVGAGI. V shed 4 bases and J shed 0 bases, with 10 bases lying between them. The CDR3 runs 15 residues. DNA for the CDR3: TGTGCCAGCAGTTCCCTGACAGTTAGCAATCAGCCCCAGCATTTT. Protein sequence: CASSSLTVSNQPQHF.

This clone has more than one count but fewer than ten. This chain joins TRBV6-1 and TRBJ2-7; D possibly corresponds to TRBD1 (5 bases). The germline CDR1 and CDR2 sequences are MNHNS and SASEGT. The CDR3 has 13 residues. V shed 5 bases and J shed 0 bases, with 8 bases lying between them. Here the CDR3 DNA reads TGTGCCAGCAGTATGACAGTCTCCTACGAGCAGTACTTC. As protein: CASSMTVSYEQYF.

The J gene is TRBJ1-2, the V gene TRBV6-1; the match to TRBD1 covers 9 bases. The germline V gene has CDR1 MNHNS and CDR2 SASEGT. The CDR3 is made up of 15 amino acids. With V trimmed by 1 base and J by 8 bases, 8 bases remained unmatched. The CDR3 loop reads CASSEVRTGAYGYTF. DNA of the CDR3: TGTGCCAGCAGTGAAGTGCGGACAGGGGCTTACGGCTACACCTTC.

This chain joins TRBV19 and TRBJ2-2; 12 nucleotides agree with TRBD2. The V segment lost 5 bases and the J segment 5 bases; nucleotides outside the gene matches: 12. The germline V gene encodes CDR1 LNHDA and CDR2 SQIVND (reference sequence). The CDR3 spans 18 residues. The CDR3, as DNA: TGTGCCAGTAGTCCCTGGACTAGCGGGGTCTCGACTACCGGGGAGCTGTTTTTT. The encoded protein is CASSPWTSGVSTTGELFF.

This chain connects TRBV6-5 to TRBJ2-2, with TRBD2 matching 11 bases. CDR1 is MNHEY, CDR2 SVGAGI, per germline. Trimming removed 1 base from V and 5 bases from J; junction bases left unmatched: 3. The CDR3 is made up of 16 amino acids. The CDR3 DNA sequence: TGTGCCAGCAGTTACTTTAGCGGGGGGGGGACCGGGGAGCTGTTTTTT. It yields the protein CASSYFSGGGTGELFF.

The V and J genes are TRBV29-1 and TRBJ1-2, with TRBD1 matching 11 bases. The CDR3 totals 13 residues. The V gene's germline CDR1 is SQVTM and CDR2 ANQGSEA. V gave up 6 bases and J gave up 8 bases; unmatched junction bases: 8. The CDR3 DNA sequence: TGCAGCGTCCCGGGACAGGGGGTGGAGGGCTACACCTTC. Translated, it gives CSVPGQGVEGYTF.

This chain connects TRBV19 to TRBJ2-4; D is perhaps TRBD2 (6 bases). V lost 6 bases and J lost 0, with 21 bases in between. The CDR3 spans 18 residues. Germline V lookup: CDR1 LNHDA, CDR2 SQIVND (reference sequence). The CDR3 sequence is CASSPEPGASVAKNIQYF. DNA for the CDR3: TGTGCCAGTAGCCCGGAACCAGGAGCTAGCGTAGCCAAAAACATTCAGTACTTC.

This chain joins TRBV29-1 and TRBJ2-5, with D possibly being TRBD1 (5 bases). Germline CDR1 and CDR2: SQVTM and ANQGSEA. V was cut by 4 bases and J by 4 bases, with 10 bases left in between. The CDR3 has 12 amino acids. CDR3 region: CSVVDTGETQYF. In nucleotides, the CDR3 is TGCAGCGTTGTGGACACCGGAGAGACCCAGTACTTC.